A single sample gave rise to the 29 T cell receptor beta chains below, sequenced in a study of blood T cell repertoires in COVID-19. Sequenced by immunoSEQ multiplex PCR; TCRdb stores in-frame clones only, minus some. The repertoire holds 180,000 or so clones, with roughly 84% as singletons. Sequences were obtained from peripheral blood. The receptor source for this set is a man between 60 and 75 years old who had recovered from COVID-19.

The chain is built from TRBV19 and TRBJ2-7, with D tentatively TRBD1 (6 bases). V lost 0 bases, J lost 2 bases, and 11 bases lay in between. The CDR3 is 15 amino acids. Germline V gives CDR1 LNHDA, CDR2 SQIVND (reference sequence). The CDR3 DNA is TGTGCCAGTAGTATAGATGGCAGGGGAACCTACGAGCAGTACTTC. This codes for CASSIDGRGTYEQYF. The variable domain in full, completed from reference TRBV19 and TRBJ2-7, reads DGGITQSPKYLFRKEGQNVTLSCEQNLNHDAMYWYRQDPGQGLRLIYYSQIVNDFQKGDIAEGYSVSREKKESFPLTVTSAQKNPTAFYLCASSIDGRGTYEQYFGPGTRLTVT.

The rearrangement links TRBV5-1 to TRBJ1-5, with TRBD1 identical over 8 bases. Trimming removed 4 bases from V and 2 bases from J; junction bases left unmatched: 5. The CDR3 has 15 amino acids. Germline V gene sequence: CDR1 SGHRS, CDR2 YFSETQ. In nucleotides, the CDR3 is TGCGCCAGCAGCCCTGGACAGGGTGGCAATCAGCCCCAGCATTTT. It is translated as CASSPGQGGNQPQHF.

The V gene is TRBV6-6, the J gene TRBJ2-1, with 14 positions matching TRBD2. With V trimmed by 6 bases and J by 9 bases, 16 bases remained unmatched. The V gene's germline CDR1 is MNHNY and CDR2 SVGAGI (reference sequence). The CDR3 contains 18 residues. The CDR3 DNA sequence: TGTGCCAGCAGGCGAACCCGCAAGACTAGCGGGGGGGCCAGTGAGCAGTTCTTC. Its protein product is CASRRTRKTSGGASEQFF.

The J gene is TRBJ2-5, the V gene TRBV6-5; TRBD2 aligns across 10 bases. V lost 6 bases, J lost 5 bases, and 6 bases stayed unmatched. This CDR3 has 14 residues. Germline V CDR1 and CDR2: MNHEY, SVGAGI. The CDR3 DNA reads TGTGCCAGCAGCCGCCTAGCGGGGGTGGAGACCCAGTACTTC. The encoded protein is CASSRLAGVETQYF.

The DNA for the CDR3 is TGTGCCAGCAGCTTGGGCGGGACCTATTATGAGACCCAGTACTTC. Translated, it gives CASSLGGTYYETQYF. The gene calls are TRBV11-2 and TRBJ2-5, with a weak D call TRBD2 (6 bases). CDR3 length: 15 amino acids. Between the trimmed V and J ends, which lost 3 bases and 5 bases, there was a span of 16 bases. Germline V lookup: CDR1 SGHAT, CDR2 FQNNGV.

This CDR3 reads CASSQEATGGDYGYTF. Here the CDR3 DNA reads TGTGCCAGCAGCCAAGAAGCGACAGGGGGCGACTATGGCTACACCTTC. The chain employs TRBV3-1 (or the pseudogene TRBV3-2) and TRBJ1-2, with 10 bases that match TRBD1. V lost 0 bases and J lost 3; bases outside the gene matches: 4. CDR1 is LGHDT, CDR2 YNNKEL, per germline (reference sequence). The CDR3 sequence is 16 residues long.

This chain connects TRBV6-2 or TRBV6-3 to TRBJ2-2; D not resolved. Trimming took off 4 bases at V and 4 bases at J, with 4 bases between the two ends. CDR3 length: 12 amino acids. Germline CDR1 and CDR2: MNHEY and SVGEGT. CDR3 nucleotide sequence: TGTGCCAGCAGTTTCAGCACCGGGGAGCTGTTTTTT. Translated: CASSFSTGELFF.

This clone appeared a few times. The CDR3 loop is CASSLGLAGEGNEQFF. CDR3 nucleotide sequence: TGTGCCAGCAGCCTTGGCCTAGCGGGGGAAGGCAATGAGCAGTTCTTC. The chain joins TRBV4-2 to TRBJ2-1, with TRBD2 matching over 10 bases. This CDR3 comprises 16 residues. Trimming at V came to 4 bases and at J to 6 bases, leaving 9 bases not matched to a gene. Per germline, CDR1 LGHNA and CDR2 YNFKEQ.

In regard to this clone: The identical CDR3 is also encoded by other nucleotide sequences in the sample. The CDR3 is CASSIEDTSYNEQFF. Written as DNA, the CDR3 is TGTGCCAGTAGTATCGAAGACACATCTTACAATGAGCAGTTCTTC. V gene TRBV19 combines with J gene TRBJ2-1, with unresolved D. The length of the CDR3 is 15 residues. V was shortened by 3 bases and J by 4 bases, with 13 bases between the two germline ends. Per germline, CDR1 LNHDA and CDR2 SQIVND (reference sequence).

This clone has just a few counts. The chain employs TRBV15 and TRBJ2-7; 12 nucleotides match TRBD2. Germline V gene sequence: CDR1 LNHNV, CDR2 YYDKDF (reference sequence). V lost 3 bases and J lost 2; bases outside the gene matches: 2. CDR3 size: 15 residues. CDR3 sequence (DNA): TGTGCCACCAGCAGTTCTAGCGGGGGGGCCTACGAGCAGTACTTC. The encoded protein is CATSSSSGGAYEQYF.

The chain employs TRBV7-2 and TRBJ2-5, with 7 bases that match TRBD1. This CDR3 spans 13 amino acids. V shed 4 bases and J 4 bases; nucleotides not matched to a gene: 3. Germline V gene lookup returns CDR1 SGHTA and CDR2 FQGNSA. In nucleotides, the CDR3 is TGTGCCAGCAGCTCCCGGGACAGAGAGACCCAGTACTTC. Protein sequence: CASSSRDRETQYF.

This clone occurred a few times. The rearrangement uses TRBV10-3 and TRBJ1-5; the D gene is possibly TRBD1 (5 bases). CDR1 and CDR2 from the germline V gene are ENHRY and SYGVKD. V was cut by 6 bases and J by 4 bases, with 13 bases left in between. This CDR3 is built from 14 residues. The CDR3 nucleotides read TGTGCCATCAGGCAGGGAAGGGATAATCAGCCCCAGCATTTT. Its protein is CAIRQGRDNQPQHF.

V gene TRBV2 combines with J gene TRBJ1-4; TRBD1 is a possible D gene (6 bases). V was cut by 7 bases and J by 3 bases, with 15 bases left in between. In germline, CDR1 is SNHLY, CDR2 FYNNEI. The CDR3 has 15 residues. CDR3 sequence: CASTPQGIANEKLFF. In nucleotides, the CDR3 is TGTGCCAGCACCCCACAGGGTATCGCTAATGAAAAACTGTTTTTT.

This chain joins TRBV14 and TRBJ2-5; 7 bases map to TRBD1. Germline loops: CDR1 SGHDN, CDR2 FVKESK. This CDR3 has 13 amino acids. Trimming at V came to 6 bases and at J to 4 bases, leaving 5 bases not matched to a gene. DNA for the CDR3: TGTGCCAGCAGGACCACAGGGGCAGAGACCCAGTACTTC. Its protein product is CASRTTGAETQYF.

This chain joins TRBV24-1 and TRBJ2-1; perhaps TRBD2 as D (7 bases). CDR1 and CDR2 from the germline V gene are KGHDR and SFDVKD. V shed 5 bases and J shed 8 bases, with 21 bases lying between them. The CDR3 covers 16 residues. The CDR3 here is CATSGTMGAGVDEQFF. Here the CDR3 DNA reads TGTGCCACCAGTGGTACCATGGGGGCGGGGGTGGATGAGCAGTTCTTC.

CDR3 sequence (DNA): TGTGCCAGCACTGGACTAGCGGGGTATCCCGGGGAGCTGTTTTTT. Protein sequence: CASTGLAGYPGELFF. The chain links TRBV7-2 to TRBJ2-2, with 12 nucleotides matching TRBD2. V lost 7 bases to trimming and J lost 6 bases; unmatched junction nucleotides: 6. The CDR3 extends over 15 amino acids. Germline V gene data show CDR1 as SGHTA and CDR2 as FQGNSA. The full variable domain, completed using reference TRBV7-2 and TRBJ2-2, is GAGVSQSPSNKVTEKGKDVELRCDPISGHTALYWYRQSLGQGLEFLIYFQGNSAPDKSGLPSDRFSAERTGGSVSTLTIQRTQQEDSAVYLCASTGLAGYPGELFFGEGSRLTVL.

This clone was seen only once. This chain connects TRBV5-1 to TRBJ1-1, with D possibly matching TRBD1 (5 bases). The CDR3 length is 14 residues. Per germline, CDR1 SGHRS and CDR2 YFSETQ. V lost 3 bases to trimming and J lost 4 bases, with 13 bases between them. CDR3 residues: CASSSFTGPTEAFF. CDR3 sequence (DNA): TGCGCCAGCAGCTCCTTCACAGGACCCACTGAAGCTTTCTTT.

The V and J genes are TRBV7-9 and TRBJ1-1; the D is unclear. Trimming left V 1 base short and J 4 bases short, with 7 bases between. The CDR3 consists of 13 residues. Germline CDR1 and CDR2: SEHNR and FQNEAQ (reference sequence). The CDR3 protein is CASSLDGSTEAFF. CDR3 nucleotide sequence: TGTGCCAGCAGCTTAGATGGGAGCACTGAAGCTTTCTTT. The entire variable domain, with the rest obtained from reference TRBV7-9 and TRBJ1-1, is as follows: DTGVSQNPRHKITKRGQNVTFRCDPISEHNRLYWYRQTLGQGPEFLTYFQNEAQLEKSRLLSDRFSAERPKGSFSTLEIQRTEQGDSAMYLCASSLDGSTEAFFGQGTRLTVV.

The chain has TRBV30 and TRBJ1-1; 7 nucleotides agree with TRBD1. CDR3 length equals 14 residues. V was pared by 7 bases and J by 6 bases, with 14 bases of the junction left unmatched. CDR1 and CDR2 from the germline V gene are GTSNPN and SVGIG (reference sequence). CDR3 DNA: TGTGCCTACTACCTCGGGACAGCCGTCGCTGAAGCTTTCTTT. Its translation: CAYYLGTAVAEAFF.

The V and J genes are TRBV5-1 and TRBJ2-3; 8 positions match TRBD1. The germline CDR1 and CDR2 sequences are SGHRS and YFSETQ. The length of the CDR3 is 14 residues. V dropped 4 bases and J dropped 4; count of bases not matched to a gene: 5. CDR3 bases: TGCGCCAGCAGCAGGTCAGGGGGCTCAGATACGCAGTATTTT. Amino acid sequence: CASSRSGGSDTQYF.

The rearrangement joins TRBV7-9 to TRBJ1-1; tentatively, D is TRBD1 (6 bases). CDR1 and CDR2 from the germline V gene are SEHNR and FQNEAQ (reference sequence). This CDR3 has 13 residues. The V end lost 7 bases, the J end lost 3 bases, and 12 bases lay between the germline ends. CDR3 region: CASTRGLDTEAFF. The CDR3 DNA is TGTGCCAGCACTAGGGGGTTGGACACTGAAGCTTTCTTT.

The V gene is TRBV7-9, the J gene TRBJ2-7; a possible D gene is TRBD2 (7 bases). Trimming took 9 bases from V and 5 from J, leaving 17 bases between them. CDR1 is SEHNR and CDR2 is FQNEAQ in the germline V gene (reference sequence). This CDR3 spans 13 amino acids. The CDR3 bases are TGTGCCAGTCGAGGGGGGGTATGGAACGAGCAGTACTTC. Its translation: CASRGGVWNEQYF.

V usage is TRBV4-1 and J usage is TRBJ2-7; D is possibly TRBD2 (5 bases). Trimming stripped 1 base from V and 0 bases from J, with 10 bases between. The CDR3 is 15 residues long. Germline CDR1 is MGHRA and CDR2 is YSYEKL. The CDR3, as DNA: TGCGCCAGCAGCCAAGGTGAGGGAAGCTCCTACGAGCAGTACTTC. Translating gives CASSQGEGSSYEQYF.

CDR3 amino acids: CASSTGVIYGYTF. Written as DNA, the CDR3 is TGTGCCAGCAGTACAGGGGTTATCTATGGCTACACCTTC. The chain links TRBV12-3 or TRBV12-4 to TRBJ1-2, with TRBD1 matching 7 bases. This CDR3 is 13 amino acids long. The junction had 4 bases not matched to a gene; V was cut back by 5 bases and J by 4 bases.

The rearrangement joins TRBV3-1 (or the pseudogene TRBV3-2) to TRBJ1-1; D is uncertain. The germline V and J ends were trimmed by 3 bases and 2 bases, with 10 bases remaining between them. CDR3 length equals 14 residues. Per germline, CDR1 LGHDT and CDR2 YNNKEL (reference sequence). The DNA of the CDR3 is TGTGCCAGCAGCCATGCGAGACAAAACACTGAAGCTTTCTTT. This codes for CASSHARQNTEAFF.

The CDR3 sequence is CASSAGIYGYTF. As DNA, the CDR3 is TGTGCCAGCTCTGCAGGGATCTATGGCTACACCTTC. The V gene is TRBV2, the J gene TRBJ1-2, with D tentatively TRBD1 (5 bases). The CDR3 covers 12 residues. CDR1 and CDR2 (germline): SNHLY, FYNNEI. Deletions cut 8 bases from V and 4 bases from J, with 11 bases between.

This clone occurred once. V usage is TRBV6-5 and J usage is TRBJ2-7; a possible D gene is TRBD1 (7 bases). Germline V gene lookup returns CDR1 MNHEY and CDR2 SVGAGI. The CDR3 sequence is 15 residues long. V was shortened by 2 bases and J by 3 bases, with 14 bases between the two germline ends. As DNA, the CDR3 is TGTGCCAGCAGTTACGAGAGACAGGGAGGCTACGAGCAGTACTTC. It is translated as CASSYERQGGYEQYF.

The chain recombines TRBV20-1 with TRBJ1-2, with unresolved D. Per the germline V gene, CDR1 is DFQATT and CDR2 is SNEGSKA (reference sequence). The CDR3 covers 11 residues. Deletions cut 6 bases from V and 3 bases from J, with 8 bases between. The CDR3 region is CSAIQDYGYTF. The CDR3, as DNA: TGCAGTGCCATACAAGACTATGGCTACACCTTC.

V usage is TRBV6-4 and J usage is TRBJ2-3; 8 bases align to TRBD1. CDR3 size: 14 residues. CDR1 is MRHNA and CDR2 is SNTAGT in the germline V gene. J gave up 4 bases and V 4 bases, and 4 bases lay outside the gene matches. The CDR3 DNA sequence: TGTGCCAGCAGTGTTGGGACAGGCTCAGATACGCAGTATTTT. As protein: CASSVGTGSDTQYF.